One and the same sample provided the 27 T cell receptor beta chains below, sequenced in a study of blood T cell repertoires in COVID-19. Here immunoSEQ multiplex PCR was the method, and the copy in TCRdb shows in-frame clones only, minus some. The repertoire holds 130,000 to 150,000 clones, with around 87% as singletons. Sequencing was done on a sample of PBMCs or T cells enriched from blood (not recorded which). Receptors were obtained from a woman between 40 and 50 years old who had been exposed to COVID-19.

This clone has only one observation. This rearrangement joins TRBV4-3 to TRBJ2-3, with 11 positions matching TRBD2. Germline V gives CDR1 LGHNA, CDR2 YSLEER. This CDR3 spans 16 amino acids. V lost 3 bases and J lost 2; bases outside the gene matches: 4. CDR3: CASSQVAGGITDTQYF. The DNA for the CDR3 is TGCGCCAGCAGCCAGGTAGCGGGAGGGATCACAGATACGCAGTATTTT.

The chain is built from TRBV5-1 and TRBJ2-5, with D maybe TRBD1 (5 bases). Germline V CDR1 and CDR2: SGHRS, YFSETQ. The CDR3 contains 16 residues. The V end lost 0 bases, the J end lost 2 bases, and 14 bases lay between the germline ends. The CDR3, as DNA: TGCGCCAGCAGCTTGGCACCCGGACAAGTGCAAGAGACCCAGTACTTC. Translated: CASSLAPGQVQETQYF.

The chain is built from TRBV12-5 and TRBJ2-1; D is possibly TRBD2 (6 bases). Trimming took 7 bases from V and 2 from J, leaving 18 bases between them. This CDR3 is 16 amino acids long. Germline V lookup: CDR1 LGHNT, CDR2 FRNRAP. Written as DNA, the CDR3 is TGTGCTAGTGCTGACACCGAGCGGGCCCCCTACAATGAGCAGTTCTTC. It translates to CASADTERAPYNEQFF.

The genes are TRBV6-6 and TRBJ1-5, with 8 nucleotides matching TRBD1. Germline V gives CDR1 MNHNY, CDR2 SVGAGI (reference sequence). The CDR3 consists of 15 residues. V lost 5 bases, J lost 4 bases, and 7 bases stayed unmatched. The CDR3 is CASSQQGAMNQPQHF. The CDR3 nucleotides read TGTGCCAGCAGTCAGCAGGGGGCTATGAATCAGCCCCAGCATTTT.

The chain carries TRBV18 and TRBJ1-6, with 9 positions matching TRBD1. V was pared by 3 bases and J by 7 bases, with 7 bases of the junction left unmatched. The germline V gene encodes CDR1 KGHSH and CDR2 LQKENI. This CDR3 is built from 16 residues. CDR3 residues: CASSPAPGTGNSPLHF. Here the CDR3 DNA reads TGTGCCAGCTCACCGGCACCCGGGACAGGGAATTCACCCCTCCACTTT.

The chain combines TRBV11-2 with TRBJ2-7, with a weak D call TRBD1 (5 bases). The ends were cut back, 5 bases at V and 2 bases at J, with 16 bases in the middle. The CDR3 runs to 15 residues. Germline V CDR1 and CDR2: SGHAT, FQNNGV. CDR3 coding DNA: TGTGCCAGCAGCACCTACAGGAGAACGGCCTACGAGCAGTACTTC. Its protein product is CASSTYRRTAYEQYF.

The chain has TRBV7-9 and TRBJ2-1; 9 positions match TRBD2. The length of the CDR3 is 18 residues. CDR1 is SEHNR, CDR2 FQNEAQ, per germline (reference sequence). J was trimmed by 10 bases and V by 1 base; bases with no gene match: 17. The CDR3, as DNA: TGTGCCAGCAGCTTAGATACCGGGACTAGCTATCCAATTGGGGAGCAGTTCTTC. It yields the protein CASSLDTGTSYPIGEQFF. Supplemented by reference TRBV7-9 and TRBJ2-1, the full variable domain reads DTGVSQNPRHKITKRGQNVTFRCDPISEHNRLYWYRQTLGQGPEFLTYFQNEAQLEKSRLLSDRFSAERPKGSFSTLEIQRTEQGDSAMYLCASSLDTGTSYPIGEQFFGPGTRLTVL.

This clone was observed a handful of times. V is TRBV7-9 and J is TRBJ1-2, with 8 nucleotides matching TRBD1. V trimming: 4 bases; J trimming: 4 bases; junction bases outside the gene matches: 5. CDR1 SEHNR and CDR2 FQNEAQ come from the germline V gene (reference sequence). The CDR3 length is 14 residues. The CDR3 protein is CASSSSQGGYGYTF. For the CDR3, the DNA is TGTGCCAGCAGCTCCTCACAGGGGGGCTATGGCTACACCTTC. The full variable domain, its missing parts supplied by reference TRBV7-9 and TRBJ1-2, is DTGVSQNPRHKITKRGQNVTFRCDPISEHNRLYWYRQTLGQGPEFLTYFQNEAQLEKSRLLSDRFSAERPKGSFSTLEIQRTEQGDSAMYLCASSSSQGGYGYTFGSGTRLTVV.

This clone has a handful of counts. The chain combines TRBV25-1 with TRBJ2-2; TRBD2 matches 10 bases. This CDR3 is 16 amino acids long. The J segment lost 4 bases and the V segment lost 4 bases, leaving 6 bases of the junction unmatched. The V gene's germline CDR1 is MGHDK and CDR2 SYGVNS. The DNA for the CDR3 is TGTGCCAGCAGTGCTGGGGTAGCGGGAGGCACCGGGGAGCTGTTTTTT. This gives the protein CASSAGVAGGTGELFF.

The V and J genes are TRBV23-1 and TRBJ1-5; D remains ambiguous. TRBV23-1 is an ORF, with its function uncertain. The germline V and J ends were trimmed by 0 bases and 3 bases, with 12 bases remaining between them. The CDR3 loop spans 16 amino acids. This CDR3 reads CASSQSAELVNQPQHF. The CDR3 nucleotides are TGCGCCAGCAGTCAATCCGCGGAGCTTGTCAATCAGCCCCAGCATTTT.

The genes are TRBV28 and TRBJ2-4; 8 bases align to TRBD1. The V gene's germline CDR1 is MDHEN and CDR2 SYDVKM. V shed 8 bases and J 2 bases; nucleotides not matched to a gene: 23. The CDR3 covers 20 residues. Written as DNA, the CDR3 is TGTGCCAGCCACCCCGCGCTCGGGACAGGAATGATGAGTACCAAAAACATTCAGTACTTC. As protein: CASHPALGTGMMSTKNIQYF.

This rearrangement joins TRBV19 to TRBJ1-1; D is unresolved. Germline V gene lookup returns CDR1 LNHDA and CDR2 SQIVND (reference sequence). Trimming pared 8 bases from V and 4 bases from J, leaving 8 bases between. The CDR3 covers 11 residues. The DNA of the CDR3 is TGTGCCAGTCACTTTGGCACTGAAGCTTTCTTT. Protein sequence: CASHFGTEAFF. Based on the CDR3 plus reference TRBV19 and TRBJ1-1, the full variable domain is DGGITQSPKYLFRKEGQNVTLSCEQNLNHDAMYWYRQDPGQGLRLIYYSQIVNDFQKGDIAEGYSVSREKKESFPLTVTSAQKNPTAFYLCASHFGTEAFFGQGTRLTVV.

The rearrangement joins TRBV2 to TRBJ1-5; tentative D call: TRBD1 (5 bases). Trimming removed 6 bases from V and 0 bases from J, with 9 bases in between. This CDR3 spans 14 amino acids. The germline V gene encodes CDR1 SNHLY and CDR2 FYNNEI. CDR3 bases: TGTGCCAGCAGGGACAACTTTAGCAATCAGCCCCAGCATTTT. Encoded protein: CASRDNFSNQPQHF.

This chain links TRBV12-3 or TRBV12-4 with TRBJ1-2; no reliable D call. The CDR3 has 13 amino acids. The ends were cut back, 1 base at V and 7 bases at J, with 10 bases in the middle. CDR3: CASSLGPWAGYTF. CDR3 nucleotide sequence: TGTGCCAGCAGTTTAGGGCCCTGGGCTGGCTACACCTTC.

This rearrangement joins TRBV5-1 to TRBJ1-5; weak D call: TRBD1 (5 bases). Germline V gives CDR1 SGHRS, CDR2 YFSETQ. CDR3 length equals 14 residues. With 0 bases removed from V and 7 bases from J, the gap between germline ends came to 11 bases. The CDR3 loop reads CASSLAGEGQPQHF. As DNA, the CDR3 is TGCGCCAGCAGCTTGGCGGGGGAGGGGCAGCCCCAGCATTTT.

The chain carries TRBV5-1 and TRBJ2-5; 8 bases line up with TRBD2. V lost 2 bases, J lost 5 bases, and 11 bases stayed unmatched. The CDR3 spans 16 residues. CDR1 and CDR2 (germline): SGHRS, YFSETQ. CDR3 protein: CASSFGTGGPRETQYF. The CDR3 DNA is TGCGCCAGCAGCTTTGGGACGGGGGGGCCCCGGGAGACCCAGTACTTC. Combining the CDR3 with reference TRBV5-1 and TRBJ2-5 gives the whole variable domain KAGVTQTPRYLIKTRGQQVTLSCSPISGHRSVSWYQQTPGQGLQFLFEYFSETQRNKGNFPGRFSGRQFSNSRSEMNVSTLELGDSALYLCASSFGTGGPRETQYFGPGTRLLVL.

CDR3 sequence reads: CASSRDSLDGYTF. CDR3 nucleotides: TGTGCCAGCAGCCGGGACAGCTTGGATGGCTACACCTTC. This chain uses TRBV6-2 or TRBV6-3 with TRBJ1-2; TRBD1 aligns across 7 bases. Per germline, CDR1 MNHEY and CDR2 SVGEGT. V trimming: 6 bases; J trimming: 6 bases; junction bases outside the gene matches: 7. This CDR3 spans 13 amino acids.

This clone occurred once. This chain connects TRBV27 to TRBJ2-3; TRBD2 aligns across 12 bases. CDR1 MNHEY and CDR2 SMNVEV come from the germline V gene (reference sequence). J lost 9 bases, V lost 3 bases, and 10 bases had no gene match. CDR3 length equals 16 residues. The CDR3 protein is CASSFGTSGRWYTQYF. In nucleotides, the CDR3 is TGTGCCAGCAGTTTCGGGACTAGCGGGCGGTGGTACACGCAGTATTTT.

This sequence joins TRBV19 and TRBJ2-1, with D tentatively TRBD2 (6 bases). The CDR3 is 14 amino acids. Deletions cut 6 bases from V and 5 bases from J, with 14 bases between. Germline V lookup: CDR1 LNHDA, CDR2 SQIVND (reference sequence). For the CDR3, the DNA is TGTGCCAGTAGGTGGAGGGAGCACAACAATGAGCAGTTCTTC. Translating it yields CASRWREHNNEQFF.

This chain links TRBV6-5 with TRBJ1-5; D may be TRBD1 (5 bases). CDR3 length: 15 amino acids. V lost 4 bases and J 0 bases, leaving 10 bases between the germline ends. Germline V gene sequence: CDR1 MNHEY, CDR2 SVGAGI. CDR3 in DNA: TGTGCCAGCAGTTCCGGGGGGGTTAGCAATCAGCCCCAGCATTTT. Its translation is CASSSGGVSNQPQHF.

This chain links TRBV5-4 with TRBJ2-1; 7 bases map to TRBD1. The germline V gene encodes CDR1 SGHNT and CDR2 YYREEE (reference sequence). The CDR3 covers 15 residues. V was clipped by 2 bases and J by 9 bases; unmatched bases: 11. CDR3 in DNA: TGTGCCAGCAGCTTTGGGACAGCGGCGAGGGGTGAGCAGTTCTTC. Protein: CASSFGTAARGEQFF.

This sequence joins TRBV4-1 and TRBJ2-3; TRBD1 might be the D (6 bases). The CDR3 consists of 13 residues. The germline gives CDR1 MGHRA, CDR2 YSYEKL. V gave up 4 bases and J gave up 4 bases, with 9 bases separating them. Here the CDR3 reads CASSRGLADTQYF. CDR3 coding DNA: TGCGCCAGCAGCCGGGGGCTAGCAGATACGCAGTATTTT.

This clone was observed a handful of times. The chain carries TRBV15 and TRBJ1-1, with D tentatively TRBD1 (6 bases). The CDR3 runs to 13 residues. Germline CDR1 reads LNHNV; CDR2 reads YYDKDF (reference sequence). V lost 1 base to trimming and J lost 4 bases, with 7 bases between them. CDR3 DNA: TGTGCCACCAGCAGAGTGGGGGCCACTGAAGCTTTCTTT. This sequence encodes CATSRVGATEAFF.

This clone was counted between two and nine times. The chain couples TRBV10-3 to TRBJ1-4; no clear D gene. This CDR3 is built from 14 residues. Germline lookup yields CDR1 ENHRY and CDR2 SYGVKD. Trimming removed 5 bases at V and 7 bases at J, with 14 bases between. CDR3 loop: CAISTTPNTEKLFF. The CDR3 DNA reads TGTGCCATCAGTACAACCCCCAACACTGAAAAACTGTTTTTT.

The V gene is TRBV7-9, the J gene TRBJ1-1, with no clear D. The V end was cut by 7 bases, the J end by 5 bases, with 17 bases between. Germline assignment: CDR1 SEHNR and CDR2 FQNEAQ (reference sequence). The CDR3 extends over 14 amino acids. The CDR3 DNA sequence: TGTGCCAGCACCTTGTATGATTCGAGGACTGAAGCTTTCTTT. It yields the protein CASTLYDSRTEAFF.

This chain joins TRBV7-6 and TRBJ1-6, with 10 bases identical to TRBD1. Trimming took 4 bases from V and 8 from J; bases not matched to a gene: 8. CDR1 is SGHVS and CDR2 is FNYEAQ in the germline V gene. The CDR3 length is 16 residues. The CDR3 here is CASSSLPGQGYSPLHF. The DNA of the CDR3 is TGTGCCAGCAGCTCCTTACCGGGACAGGGGTATTCACCCCTCCACTTT.

This chain uses TRBV27 with TRBJ1-5; tentative D call: TRBD1 (6 bases). Trimming stripped 2 bases from V and 0 bases from J, with 8 bases between. The CDR3 totals 15 residues. Looked up from germline, CDR1 is MNHEY and CDR2 is SMNVEV (reference sequence). This CDR3 is CASSLGTNSNQPQHF. For the CDR3, the DNA is TGTGCCAGCAGTTTAGGGACAAATAGCAATCAGCCCCAGCATTTT.